The entry that follows covers one T cell receptor (beta chain) sequence. This clonotype appeared a few times. Its antigen target is currently unknown. Base qualities are not recorded, but no much larger clone differs from it by a single base. This sample is part of a study of T cells after yellow fever vaccination (dated by TCRdb to about 2019). Looking at the study overall: Libraries from fractions with low cell numbers were prepared with the SMART-Seq v4 Ultra Low Input RNA kit. To track T-cell clones before and after primary and booster YFV17D yellow fever vaccination, bulk TCR alpha and beta repertoires were sequenced longitudinally. Bulk PBMC replicates and cell subsets were isolated from blood drawn at multiple timepoints before and after both primary and secondary immunization. The cohort comprised two healthy male donors, one aged 18 to 29 and one aged 30 to 40 years. Study-wide conclusions, independent of this receptor: Most clones expanded after primary vaccination were re-detected after the booster (almost 98% of CD4 and more than 70% of CD8), suggesting broad memory maintenance. Because abundant contaminating clonotypes from the bulk population could be contained in FACS-sorted repertoires, computational filtering was required. Because the study included only a couple of donors, the extent to which the findings can be generalized is limited. A small fraction of clonotypes appeared in both the CD4 and CD8 compartments, likely as a result of convergent recombination. Compared with the primary T-cell response, the secondary T-cell response was faster but weaker, reaching its peak on day 5 rather than on day 15.

CDR1 and CDR2 are drawn from the germline V gene: SGHRS, YFSETQ. CDR3 length: 15 amino acids, cysteine to phenylalanine. Solely the CDR3 DNA is kept, with 45 bases framed from the first base. V and J are truncated by 0 bases and 5 bases respectively, leaving an intervening sequence of 14 bases. The treatment or condition label, read with the paper, signifies: live attenuated yellow fever vaccine strain. PBMCs were isolated from peripheral blood using a standard Ficoll-Paque protocol. Dynabeads CD4 and CD8 positive selection kits were used to isolate the CD4 and CD8 T-cell fractions. RNA was extracted with TriZol from bulk PBMCs, CD4 and CD8 fractions, and dextramer-positive and dextramer-negative fractions. TCR cDNA was synthesized by 5'RACE template switching, which introduced a universal primer site and unique molecular identifiers. cDNA synthesis was primed from both the TCR alpha and TCR beta constant segments. Library amplification used two PCR steps, and the second PCR step added sample barcodes and sequencing adapters. Sequencing of libraries was done on Illumina HiSeq 2500 (2x100 bp) or NovaSeq (2x150 bp). Processing in the source paper ran as follows. Demultiplexing of reads and collapsing into UMI consensus sequences were performed with MIGEC, and V(D)J alignment was carried out with MiXCR. Vaccine-responding clonotypes were defined with edgeR using replicate PBMC samples, requiring FDR below 0.01 and a log2 fold change above 5 up to day 15. Bulk clonotypes were assigned CD4 or CD8 identity according to which sequenced CD4 or CD8 repertoire held them at higher abundance. TCRdb trimmed the raw reads at Q25, called clones with MiXCR and kept productive beta chains. One record per CDR3 amino acid sequence lists the most common genes and DNA. These V and J calls are TCRdb output, not the study's own analysis. The sample profile shows about 240,000 distinct CDR3 sequences; less than 8.5% of them were found once. The ten most abundant clones make up roughly 0.86% of the sample.

The receptor's source is a man in his thirties or forties who received the YFV17D yellow fever vaccine. The rearrangement combines TRBV5-1 with TRBJ1-2; D gene: possibly TRBD1, on 6 matching bases. Sequenced material: CD4+ T cells sorted from PBMCs, taken 15 days after the yellow fever booster vaccination. The nucleotides are TGCGCCAGCAGCTTGGAGGGGGGCCGCTTATATGGCTACACCTTC. Its coded protein is CASSLEGGRLYGYTF.